The 17 T cell receptor beta chains listed next were all sequenced from one sample in a study of PD-1 blockade in classical Hodgkin lymphoma. Assay: immunoSEQ multiplex PCR; the TCRdb copy retains only in-frame clones and omits some. The repertoire holds about 32,000 clones, with approximately 90% as singletons. Stated time point: newly diagnosed, previously untreated cHL patient sample. Isolation of CD4+ T cells from thawed PBMCs was performed by magnetic negative selection. Sequenced material: CD4+ T cells from blood. These receptors all come from a human donor with classical Hodgkin lymphoma.

This clone was observed once. CDR3 amino acids: CASGSYEQYF. CDR3 DNA: TGTGCCAGCGGTTCCTACGAGCAGTACTTC. The J gene is TRBJ2-7, the V gene TRBV28; no firm D call. The CDR3 consists of 10 residues. Deletions cut 8 bases from V and 1 base from J, with 3 bases between. Germline loops: CDR1 MDHEN, CDR2 SYDVKM.

This clone was seen just once. The gene calls are TRBV9 and TRBJ1-4; maybe TRBD1 (6 bases). V was shortened by 2 bases and J by 4 bases, with 15 bases between the two germline ends. The CDR3 spans 16 residues. Germline assignment: CDR1 SGDLS and CDR2 YYNGEE. This CDR3 is CASSVGGQIGNEKLFF. The CDR3, as DNA: TGTGCCAGCAGCGTCGGGGGGCAAATAGGTAATGAAAAACTGTTTTTT.

The chain combines TRBV10-3 with TRBJ2-7, with D possibly matching TRBD1 (6 bases). The CDR3 runs to 13 residues. Germline CDR1 and CDR2: ENHRY and SYGVKD. Trimming pared 8 bases from V and 2 bases from J, leaving 13 bases between. CDR3 DNA sequence: TGTGCCATCGGAATACAGGGAGCCTACGAGCAGTACTTC. Its protein product is CAIGIQGAYEQYF.

This clone occurred once. CDR3 sequence reads: CATSRGVTGDQPQHF. The CDR3 bases are TGTGCCACCAGCAGAGGGGTTACAGGGGATCAGCCCCAGCATTTT. The J gene is TRBJ1-5, the V gene TRBV15; TRBD1 agrees at 7 bases. Unmatched junction bases numbered 5, after V lost 1 base and J lost 5 bases. The CDR3 covers 15 residues. CDR1 and CDR2 from the germline V gene are LNHNV and YYDKDF (reference sequence).

The chain combines TRBV11-1 with TRBJ1-1; TRBD1 is a possible D gene (5 bases). The CDR3 has 13 amino acids. Trimming removed 5 bases from V and 6 bases from J, with 13 bases in between. CDR1 is SGHAT, CDR2 FQDESV, per germline (reference sequence). CDR3 in DNA: TGTGCCAGCAGCCCAGTTATAGGGGCTGAAGCTTTCTTT. Translated: CASSPVIGAEAFF. The full variable domain, its missing parts supplied by reference TRBV11-1 and TRBJ1-1, is EAEVAQSPRYKITEKSQAVAFWCDPISGHATLYWYRQILGQGPELLVQFQDESVVDDSQLPKDRFSAERLKGVDSTLKIQPAELGDSAMYLCASSPVIGAEAFFGQGTRLTVV.

This clone was counted a single time. The V gene is TRBV6-1, the J gene TRBJ2-7; D is perhaps TRBD1 (6 bases). Trimming removed 6 bases from V and 5 bases from J, with 20 bases in between. Germline V CDR1 and CDR2: MNHNS, SASEGT. The CDR3 runs 15 residues. CDR3 residues: CASSEQGSRGNEQYV. In DNA form, the CDR3 reads TGTGCCAGCAGCGAACAGGGTTCCCGAGGGAACGAGCAGTACGTC.

The chain joins TRBV5-1 to TRBJ2-5, with D unresolved. This CDR3 region has 17 residues. V lost 0 bases and J lost 4, with 19 bases in between. The germline CDR1 and CDR2 sequences are SGHRS and YFSETQ. The CDR3 DNA reads as TGCGCCAGCAGCTTGGCCCCGGGCTACCCAGTAGCAGAGACCCAGTACTTC. Protein product: CASSLAPGYPVAETQYF.

The chain recombines TRBV7-6 with TRBJ1-4; unclear D gene. The CDR3 sequence is 15 residues long. Per the germline V gene, CDR1 is SGHVS and CDR2 is FNYEAQ. Deletions cut 1 base from V and 4 bases from J, with 10 bases between. The CDR3 bases are TGTGCCAGCAGCTTAGACAGAGCGTTTAATGAAAAACTGTTTTTT. Translated, it gives CASSLDRAFNEKLFF.

This clone was observed a few times. In DNA form, the CDR3 reads TGCAGCGTTGCTGGCAGGGTGAACACTGAAGCTTTCTTT. This encodes CSVAGRVNTEAFF. The chain recombines TRBV29-1 with TRBJ1-1, with D perhaps TRBD1 (5 bases). From germline, CDR1 is SQVTM and CDR2 ANQGSEA. The germline V and J ends were trimmed by 4 bases and 0 bases, with 9 bases remaining between them. The CDR3 length is 13 residues.

CDR3 sequence reads: CASSPQTGAGTGELFF. The DNA for the CDR3 is TGCGCCAGCAGCCCACAAACAGGGGCCGGGACCGGGGAGCTGTTTTTT. The chain uses TRBV5-1 and TRBJ2-2; 7 nucleotides agree with TRBD1. Germline V gene sequence: CDR1 SGHRS, CDR2 YFSETQ. The CDR3 is made up of 16 amino acids. Trimming took 4 bases from V and 5 from J; bases not matched to a gene: 11.

The CDR3 coding sequence is TGTGCCAGCAGACGTAGCGGGAGGGCGGGTGAGCAGTTCTTC. Residues: CASRRSGRAGEQFF. The chain joins TRBV7-3 to TRBJ2-1, with 11 nucleotides matching TRBD2. The V gene end was trimmed by 6 bases and the J gene end by 9 bases; junction bases not matched to a gene: 7. The CDR3 runs 14 residues. From germline, CDR1 is SGHTA and CDR2 FQGTGA.

The rearrangement uses TRBV5-1 and TRBJ2-1; 14 nucleotides align to TRBD2. J was trimmed by 7 bases and V by 4 bases; bases with no gene match: 7. Germline CDR1 is SGHRS and CDR2 is YFSETQ. The CDR3 has 16 amino acids. The CDR3 sequence is CASSGGLAGVYNEQFF. CDR3 sequence (DNA): TGCGCCAGCAGCGGGGGACTAGCGGGAGTCTATAATGAGCAGTTCTTC. The whole variable domain, remainder taken from reference TRBV5-1 and TRBJ2-1, is KAGVTQTPRYLIKTRGQQVTLSCSPISGHRSVSWYQQTPGQGLQFLFEYFSETQRNKGNFPGRFSGRQFSNSRSEMNVSTLELGDSALYLCASSGGLAGVYNEQFFGPGTRLTVL.

V usage is TRBV15 and J usage is TRBJ2-5, with 8 bases aligning to TRBD2. V was clipped by 5 bases and J by 1 base; unmatched bases: 6. Germline-derived CDR1 and CDR2 are LNHNV and YYDKDF (reference sequence). There are 15 residues in the CDR3. For the CDR3, the DNA is TGTGCCACCAGCTGGAGCGGGAGCGCCCAAGAGACCCAGTACTTC. Its protein is CATSWSGSAQETQYF. The full variable domain, with the rest looked up from reference TRBV15 and TRBJ2-5, is DAMVIQNPRYQVTQFGKPVTLSCSQTLNHNVMYWYQQKSSQAPKLLFHYYDKDFNNEADTPDNFQSRRPNTSFCFLDIRSPGLGDTAMYLCATSWSGSAQETQYFGPGTRLLVL.

Worth noting for this clone: The junction differs from germline at one of its ends, possibly a read error. The V and J genes are TRBV18 and TRBJ2-1; D call uncertain. This CDR3 contains 14 residues. Germline CDR1 KGHSH, CDR2 LQKENI. The CDR3 nucleotides are TGTGCCAGCTCACCACCGATCGTCTCTGGTGGCCAAATCTTC. Residues: CASSPPIVSGGQIF.

V and J are TRBV27 and TRBJ2-2; D is perhaps TRBD1 or TRBD2 (5 bases each). The length of the CDR3 is 14 residues. Trimming left V 2 bases short and J 4 bases short, with 8 bases between. The germline gives CDR1 MNHEY, CDR2 SMNVEV (reference sequence). CDR3 protein: CASSLRGATGELFF. CDR3 sequence (DNA): TGTGCCAGCAGTTTAAGAGGGGCCACCGGGGAGCTGTTTTTT.

The V gene is TRBV2, the J gene TRBJ2-5, with TRBD2 matching 9 bases. Germline CDR1 and CDR2: SNHLY and FYNNEI. V trimming: 5 bases; J trimming: 4 bases; junction bases outside the gene matches: 5. The CDR3 length is 14 residues. CDR3 sequence reads: CASSLYSGGETQYF. The CDR3 nucleotides are TGTGCCAGCAGTCTCTATAGCGGGGGAGAGACCCAGTACTTC.

The DNA of the CDR3 is TGTGCCAGCAGTGACTCCCGGGACATTAGCAATCAGCCCCAGCATTTT. It translates to CASSDSRDISNQPQHF. The rearrangement links TRBV28 to TRBJ1-5; D is perhaps TRBD1 (6 bases). The length of the CDR3 is 16 residues. Germline CDR1 MDHEN, CDR2 SYDVKM. Deletions cut 5 bases from V and 0 bases from J, with 14 bases between.